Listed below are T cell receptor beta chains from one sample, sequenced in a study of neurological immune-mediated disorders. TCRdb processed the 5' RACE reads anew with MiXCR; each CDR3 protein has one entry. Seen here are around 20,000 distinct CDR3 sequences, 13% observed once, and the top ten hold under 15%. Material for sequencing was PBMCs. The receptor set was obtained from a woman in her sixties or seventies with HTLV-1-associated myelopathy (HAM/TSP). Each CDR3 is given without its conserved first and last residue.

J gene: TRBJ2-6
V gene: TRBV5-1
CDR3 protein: ASSLQTGANVLT

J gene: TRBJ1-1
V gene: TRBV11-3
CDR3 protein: ASSLWGTGGAPDTEAF

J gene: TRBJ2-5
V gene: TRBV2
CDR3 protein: ASSEGETQY

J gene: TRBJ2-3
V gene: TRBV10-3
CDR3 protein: AISDRVDTQY

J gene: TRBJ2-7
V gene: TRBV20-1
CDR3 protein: SASPGTGINGEQY

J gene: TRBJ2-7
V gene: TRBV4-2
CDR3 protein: ASSQARGAAYEQY

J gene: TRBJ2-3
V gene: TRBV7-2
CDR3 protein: ASSTGQGLSTDTQY

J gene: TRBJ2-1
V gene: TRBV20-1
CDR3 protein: SVERPGLNEQF

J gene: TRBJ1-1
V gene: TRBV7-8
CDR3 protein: ASSFSPQGVAF

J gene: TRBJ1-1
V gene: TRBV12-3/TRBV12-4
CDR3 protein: ASSLGGNTEAF

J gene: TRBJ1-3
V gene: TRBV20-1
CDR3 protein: SAADRVRGNTIY

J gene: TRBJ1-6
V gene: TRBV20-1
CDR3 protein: SARDMGLNSPLH

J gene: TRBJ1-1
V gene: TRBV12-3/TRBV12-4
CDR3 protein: ASSRDNQVGTEAF

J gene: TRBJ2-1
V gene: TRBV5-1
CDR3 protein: ASSFRLPSSYNEQF

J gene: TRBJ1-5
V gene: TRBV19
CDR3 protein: ASNDRAERNQPQH

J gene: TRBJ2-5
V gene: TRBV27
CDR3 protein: ASSSGLAGVSQETQY

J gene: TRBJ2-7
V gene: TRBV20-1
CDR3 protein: SAPDWNSYEQY

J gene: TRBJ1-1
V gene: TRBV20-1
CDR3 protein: SARDLSRTGVTEAF

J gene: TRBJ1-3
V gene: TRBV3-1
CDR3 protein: ASSQDPVVGRIKAGNTIY

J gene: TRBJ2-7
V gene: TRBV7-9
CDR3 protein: ASRTGGYEQY

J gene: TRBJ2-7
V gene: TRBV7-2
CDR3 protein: ASSPKRSGAVEQY

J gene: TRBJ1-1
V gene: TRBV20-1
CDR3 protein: SASNSGSRAANTEAF

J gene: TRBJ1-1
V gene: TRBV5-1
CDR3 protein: ASSPRGTEAF

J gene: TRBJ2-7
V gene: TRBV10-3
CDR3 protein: AISAQDDYEQY

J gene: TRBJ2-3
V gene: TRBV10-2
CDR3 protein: ASSESRLAGPQY

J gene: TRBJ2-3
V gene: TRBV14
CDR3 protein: ASSQADTQY

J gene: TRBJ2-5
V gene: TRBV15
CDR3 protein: ATSRDGLAGGPIMETQY

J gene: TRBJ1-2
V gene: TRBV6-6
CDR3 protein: ASRPQGVEGYT

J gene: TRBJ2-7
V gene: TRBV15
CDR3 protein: ATSLDREGYEQY

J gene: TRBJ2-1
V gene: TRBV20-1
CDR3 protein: SASSGVFDEQF

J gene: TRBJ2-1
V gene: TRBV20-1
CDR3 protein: SAAGPYNEQF

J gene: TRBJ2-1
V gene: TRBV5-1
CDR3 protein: ASSLERGARNEQF

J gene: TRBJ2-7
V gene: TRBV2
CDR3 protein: ASSEPLAGDYEQY

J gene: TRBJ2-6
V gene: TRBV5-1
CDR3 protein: ASSWGQVNSGANVLT

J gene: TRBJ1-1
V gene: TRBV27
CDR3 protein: ASSLSRDLGTEAF

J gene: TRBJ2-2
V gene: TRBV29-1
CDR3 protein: SARWGAAGELF

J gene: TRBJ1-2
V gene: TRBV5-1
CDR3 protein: ASSPGDSPRGYT

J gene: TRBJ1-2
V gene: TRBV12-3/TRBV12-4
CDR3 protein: ASSLALGGAYYGYT

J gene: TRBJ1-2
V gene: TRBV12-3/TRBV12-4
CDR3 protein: ASSLRGQGAGGYT

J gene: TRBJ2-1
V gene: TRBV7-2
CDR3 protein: ASSKRTVAGGPNEQF

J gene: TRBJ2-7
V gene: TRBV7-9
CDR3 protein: ASSLSSYEQY

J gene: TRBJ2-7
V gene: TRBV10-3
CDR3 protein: AISESRDTAYEQY

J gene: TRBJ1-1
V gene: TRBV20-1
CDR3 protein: SARETPNTEAF

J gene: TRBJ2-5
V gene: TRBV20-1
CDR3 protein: SAPTGKETQY

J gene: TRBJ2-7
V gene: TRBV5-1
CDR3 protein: ASSTTGGDVYEQY

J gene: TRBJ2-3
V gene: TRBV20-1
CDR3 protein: SARPSRGVSTDTQY

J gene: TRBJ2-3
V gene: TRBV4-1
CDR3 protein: ASSHDGTTDTQY

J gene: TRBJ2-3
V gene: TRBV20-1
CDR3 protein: SALTGTSGGGNTDTQY

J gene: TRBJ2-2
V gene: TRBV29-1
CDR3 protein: SAGPLGGELF

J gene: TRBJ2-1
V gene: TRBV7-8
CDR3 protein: ASSLVAGVSSYNEQF